These T cell receptor beta chains were read from a single sample in a study of memory CD4+ T cells and cytomegalovirus serostatus. Measured with immunoSEQ multiplex PCR; TCRdb has only the in-frame clones, and not every one. The sample has about 58,000 clones; about four fifths are singletons. Material for sequencing was memory CD4+ T cells from blood. The receptors originated from an adult in good health and CMV-seronegative. Some clones in this sample may be carry-over from other donors' samples. CDR3s include the opening cysteine and the closing phenylalanine or tryptophan. Fields, in order: D gene, V gene, clone size, J gene, CDR3 protein, CDR3 DNA. D genes are given only for firm matches. Clone size is not always given. Where it is, it says once, few, many or a class for expanded clones.

NA	TRBV21-1	NA	TRBJ1-2	CASSKSAPYGYTF	TGTGCCAGCAGCAAAAGCGCGCCCTATGGCTACACCTTC
TRBD1	TRBV30	NA	TRBJ1-5	CAWNRTGDNQPQHF	TGTGCCTGGAATCGGACAGGGGACAATCAGCCCCAGCATTTT
TRBD2	TRBV7-6	NA	TRBJ2-1	CASSLGTSTSHEQFF	TGTGCCAGCAGCTTAGGTACCTCGACTAGCCATGAGCAGTTCTTC
TRBD2	TRBV28	once	TRBJ2-4	CAGSPQREGRNIQYF	TGTGCCGGAAGTCCACAGCGGGAGGGCCGAAACATTCAGTACTTC
TRBD1	TRBV19	NA	TRBJ1-5	CASSPDRVQQPQHF	TGTGCCAGTAGTCCCGACAGGGTGCAGCAGCCCCAGCATTTT
TRBD2	TRBV28	NA	TRBJ2-1	CASSRRAGGYNEQFF	TGTGCCAGCAGTCGCCGAGCGGGAGGGTACAATGAGCAGTTCTTC
NA	TRBV28	once	TRBJ1-2	CASSLRAGMKGYTF	TGTGCCAGCAGTTTAAGGGCAGGGATGAAAGGCTACACCTTC
NA	TRBV20-1	NA	TRBJ1-2	CSARDNYGYTF	TGCAGTGCTAGAGATAACTATGGCTACACCTTC
NA	TRBV5-1	NA	TRBJ2-1	CASSLGSAAGTNEQFF	TGCGCCAGCAGCTTGGGGTCGGCGGCAGGCACAAATGAGCAGTTCTTC
NA	TRBV6-1	NA	TRBJ1-5	CASRQNYNQPQHF	TGTGCCAGCAGGCAGAATTATAATCAGCCCCAGCATTTT
TRBD1	TRBV28	NA	TRBJ1-5	CASSFLQTGPHQPQHF	TGTGCCAGCAGTTTTTTACAGACAGGGCCTCATCAGCCCCAGCATTTT
TRBD1	TRBV28	NA	TRBJ1-2	CASSLGGTGGPGYTF	TGTGCCAGCAGTTTAGGCGGGACAGGGGGCCCTGGCTACACCTTC
NA	TRBV18	few	TRBJ1-1	CASSPNTEAFF	TGTGCCAGCTCACCAAACACTGAAGCTTTCTTT
NA	TRBV7-6	NA	TRBJ2-3	CASSLAPPPDTQYF	TGTGCCAGCAGCTTAGCGCCCCCCCCAGATACGCAGTATTTT
TRBD1	TRBV7-2	NA	TRBJ2-3	CASSPRQGTDTQYF	TGTGCCAGCAGCCCACGACAGGGAACAGATACGCAGTATTTT
NA	TRBV27	NA	TRBJ1-2	CASSLRGSDYGYTF	TGTGCCAGCAGTTTAAGGGGGTCGGACTATGGCTACACCTTC
TRBD1	TRBV11-2	few	TRBJ1-1	CASRTGLNTEAFF	TGTGCCAGCAGGACAGGGTTGAACACTGAAGCTTTCTTT
NA	TRBV18	NA	TRBJ1-3	CASSPGGGSSGNTIYF	TGTGCCAGCTCGCCTGGTGGGGGAAGCTCTGGAAACACCATATATTTT
NA	TRBV9	NA	TRBJ1-3	CASSVAPVNQGIGNTIYF	TGTGCCAGCAGCGTAGCCCCAGTGAATCAGGGGATTGGAAACACCATATATTTT
NA	TRBV28	NA	TRBJ1-6	CASRDSNSPLHF	TGTGCCAGCAGGGACAGTAACTCACCCCTCCACTTT
NA	TRBV7-9	NA	TRBJ1-6	CASSSQGIHSPLHF	TGTGCCAGCAGCTCTCAGGGAATTCATTCACCCCTCCACTTT
NA	TRBV6-1	NA	TRBJ1-2	CASSPSREGNYGYTF	TGTGCCAGCAGCCCAAGCCGAGAGGGGAACTATGGCTACACCTTC
TRBD2	TRBV5-1	NA	TRBJ2-2	CASSTTSGSSTGELFF	TGCGCCAGCAGCACGACTAGCGGGAGTAGTACCGGGGAGCTGTTTTTT
TRBD1	TRBV7-2	NA	TRBJ1-2	CASTEDRVGYGYTF	TGTGCCAGCACCGAGGACAGGGTCGGCTATGGCTACACCTTC
TRBD1	TRBV5-6	NA	TRBJ2-5	CASSLDTGVGVETQYF	TGTGCCAGCAGCTTGGATACAGGGGTGGGTGTAGAGACCCAGTACTTC
NA	TRBV11-2	NA	TRBJ1-2	CASSAGGNYGYTF	TGTGCCAGCAGCGCCGGGGGGAATTATGGCTACACCTTC
NA	TRBV30	NA	TRBJ2-7	CAWRPQKGEQYF	TGTGCCTGGAGGCCCCAAAAAGGGGAGCAGTACTTC
NA	TRBV6-1	NA	TRBJ1-1	CASSEALRGFAGMNTEAFF	TGTGCCAGCAGTGAAGCGCTTCGGGGCTTCGCAGGGATGAACACTGAAGCTTTCTTT
TRBD1	TRBV2	once	TRBJ2-3	CASSERQGAADTQYF	TGTGCCAGCAGTGAACGGCAGGGGGCCGCAGATACGCAGTATTTT
NA	TRBV5-6	NA	TRBJ1-2	CASPRNYGYTF	TGTGCCAGCCCTCGAAACTATGGCTACACCTTC
TRBD2	TRBV6-4	NA	TRBJ2-1	CASSGGLAGVSEQFF	TGTGCCAGCAGTGGGGGACTAGCGGGAGTCTCTGAGCAGTTCTTC
NA	TRBV7-2	NA	TRBJ1-2	CASSPIGGPYGYTF	TGTGCCAGCAGCCCGATCGGGGGCCCCTATGGCTACACCTTC
NA	TRBV6-5	NA	TRBJ2-3	CASSYSLLVSTDTQYF	TGTGCCAGCAGTTACTCGTTGCTAGTGTCGACAGATACGCAGTATTTT
NA	TRBV13	few	TRBJ1-1	CASSLGGFVGTEAFF	TGTGCCAGCAGCTTAGGGGGTTTCGTGGGGACTGAAGCTTTCTTT
NA	TRBV4-1	NA	TRBJ1-1	CASSQVGFSGAFF	TGCGCCAGCAGCCAAGTGGGCTTCTCAGGAGCTTTCTTT
NA	TRBV9	few	TRBJ2-3	CASSGLEPSGTADTQYF	TGTGCCAGCAGCGGACTGGAGCCGTCCGGGACTGCGGATACGCAGTATTTT
NA	TRBV2	NA	TRBJ1-5	CASRDSNNQPQHF	TGTGCCAGCCGGGACTCAAACAATCAGCCCCAGCATTTT
NA	TRBV27	NA	TRBJ2-7	CASSSLIGQSYEQYF	TGTGCCAGCAGTTCCCTTATTGGACAGTCCTACGAGCAGTACTTC
NA	TRBV28	once	TRBJ1-2	CASSLKGSYGYTF	TGTGCCAGCAGTTTAAAGGGGAGCTATGGCTACACCTTC
TRBD1	TRBV7-9	NA	TRBJ1-4	CASSLGDRGYEKLFF	TGTGCCAGCAGCTTAGGGGACAGGGGATATGAAAAACTGTTTTTT
NA	TRBV7-2	NA	TRBJ2-7	CASTGGPRTSEQYF	TGTGCCAGCACCGGCGGGCCCAGGACGTCGGAGCAGTACTTC
NA	TRBV7-8	NA	TRBJ1-5	CASSLTDSNQPQHF	TGTGCCAGCAGCTTAACGGATAGCAATCAGCCCCAGCATTTT
NA	TRBV6-6	once	TRBJ1-1	CASGESTGYNTEAFF	TGTGCCAGCGGGGAATCCACAGGGTACAACACTGAAGCTTTCTTT
TRBD2	TRBV28	NA	TRBJ2-3	CASSLSGGTDTQYF	TGTGCCAGCAGTTTAAGCGGGGGCACAGATACGCAGTATTTT
NA	TRBV4-3	NA	TRBJ2-1	CASSQDYGRATYNEQFF	TGCGCCAGCAGCCAAGATTATGGGCGGGCCACCTACAATGAGCAGTTCTTC
TRBD1	TRBV19	once	TRBJ2-2	CASRNRGANTGELFF	TGTGCCAGTAGGAACAGGGGGGCGAACACCGGGGAGCTGTTTTTT
TRBD2	TRBV7-3	NA	TRBJ2-2	CASSPREGYTGELFF	TGTGCCAGCAGCCCGCGGGAGGGGTACACCGGGGAGCTGTTTTTT
NA	TRBV6-5	few	TRBJ1-2	CASSYSNQGGGYTF	TGTGCCAGCAGTTACTCGAATCAGGGCGGTGGCTACACCTTC
TRBD2	TRBV5-6	once	TRBJ2-1	CASTAPGGKDEQFF	TGTGCCAGCACCGCCCCGGGAGGGAAGGATGAGCAGTTCTTC
TRBD1	TRBV6-6	NA	TRBJ1-1	CASRTGGLITEAFF	TGTGCCAGCCGGACAGGGGGGCTGATCACTGAAGCTTTCTTT
NA	TRBV4-3	NA	TRBJ1-5	CASSLHTYGNQPQHF	TGCGCCAGCAGCCTCCACACCTATGGCAATCAGCCCCAGCATTTT
NA	TRBV6-1	once	TRBJ1-6	CASMGGTYNSPLHF	TGTGCCAGCATGGGGGGCACCTATAATTCACCCCTCCACTTT
TRBD1	TRBV9	NA	TRBJ2-6	CASSLQTGSLSGANVLTF	TGTGCCAGCAGCTTACAGACAGGGTCCCTCTCTGGGGCCAACGTCCTGACTTTC
TRBD1	TRBV5-6	NA	TRBJ2-1	CASSLPGQGADEQFF	TGTGCCAGCAGCTTACCGGGACAGGGGGCGGATGAGCAGTTCTTC